These T cell receptor beta chains were read from a single sample in a study of blood T cell repertoires in COVID-19. TCRdb's copy holds only in-frame clones and misses some; the assay was immunoSEQ multiplex PCR. The sample gives some 270,000 clones, 86% of which show up once; around 8.8% is in the top ten. Sequenced: peripheral blood. The receptors stem from a man between 35 and 55 years old with active or convalescent COVID-19. CDR3s include the opening cysteine and the closing phenylalanine or tryptophan. Fields, in order: V gene, J gene, D gene, CDR3 protein. The D gene is left open where the match is weak.

>TRBV15|TRBJ2-3|NA
CATSKGGVTADTPRDTQYF
>TRBV24-1|TRBJ2-3|NA
CATSDLRSSTDTQYF
>TRBV9|TRBJ2-7|TRBD2
CASSVEDGRVYEQYF
>TRBV19|TRBJ1-4|NA
CASSPAGRNEKLFF
>TRBV5-6|TRBJ1-2|TRBD1
CASSPWTGGVVPPYGYTF
>TRBV27|TRBJ2-7|NA
CASSRGFSYEQYF
>TRBV24-1|TRBJ1-1|NA
CATRSEGRNTEAFF
>TRBV3-1/TRBV3-2|TRBJ1-5|TRBD1
CASSQGAQGELPQHF
>TRBV7-9|TRBJ2-2|NA
CASSSPGPTGELFF
>TRBV11-3|TRBJ1-6|TRBD1
CASSLEGQDLHF
>TRBV10-2|TRBJ2-1|TRBD2
CASSQTSAGGAEQFF
>TRBV24-1|TRBJ1-5|NA
CATSDYTSNQPQHF
>TRBV18|TRBJ1-2|NA
CASSLRDYGYTF
>TRBV12-3/TRBV12-4|TRBJ2-2|NA
CASSWATGELFF
>TRBV4-1|TRBJ2-7|NA
CASSQETAREQYF
>TRBV6-1|TRBJ1-2|NA
CASSEKRSHGYTF